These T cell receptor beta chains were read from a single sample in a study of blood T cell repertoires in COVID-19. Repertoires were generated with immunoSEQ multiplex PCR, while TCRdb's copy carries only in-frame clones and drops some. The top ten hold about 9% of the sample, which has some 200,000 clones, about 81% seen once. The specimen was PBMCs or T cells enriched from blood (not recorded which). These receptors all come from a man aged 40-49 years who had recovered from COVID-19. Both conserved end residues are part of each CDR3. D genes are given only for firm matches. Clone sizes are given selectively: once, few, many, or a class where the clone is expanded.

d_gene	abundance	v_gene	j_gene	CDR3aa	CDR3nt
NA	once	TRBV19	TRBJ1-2	CASSIGPISLGYTF	TGTGCCAGTAGTATAGGGCCGATTTCGCTCGGCTACACCTTC
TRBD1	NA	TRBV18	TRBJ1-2	CASSPNPGQGLSGYTF	TGTGCCAGCTCACCTAACCCGGGACAGGGGTTGAGCGGCTACACCTTC
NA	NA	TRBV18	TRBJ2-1	CASSPGPGSSFNEQFF	TGTGCCAGCTCACCAGGGCCGGGGAGTTCGTTCAATGAGCAGTTCTTC
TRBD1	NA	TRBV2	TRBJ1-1	CAGTDNGRNTEAFF	TGTGCCGGGACAGACAATGGCAGGAACACTGAAGCTTTCTTT
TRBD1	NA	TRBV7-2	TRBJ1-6	CASSLGPTGGGLLNSPLHF	TGTGCCAGCAGCTTAGGTCCTACAGGGGGGGGGCTGCTGAATTCACCCCTCCACTTT
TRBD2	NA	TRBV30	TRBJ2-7	CAWTMGGLGRIEQYF	TGTGCCTGGACCATGGGTGGACTAGGCCGAATAGAGCAGTACTTC
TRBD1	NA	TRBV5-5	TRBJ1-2	CASSLLPDRGRNYGYTF	TGTGCCAGCAGCCTATTACCCGACAGGGGGCGGAACTATGGCTACACCTTC
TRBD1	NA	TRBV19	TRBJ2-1	CASSVGTANNEQFF	TGTGCCAGTAGTGTAGGGACAGCGAACAATGAGCAGTTCTTC
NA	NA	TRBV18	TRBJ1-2	CASSIVGALDGYTF	TGTGCCAGCTCAATTGTAGGGGCCTTGGATGGCTACACCTTC
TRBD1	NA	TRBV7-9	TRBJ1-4	CASSLRPGQANEKLFF	TGTGCCAGCAGCCTAAGACCCGGACAGGCTAATGAAAAACTGTTTTTT
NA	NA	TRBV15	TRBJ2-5	CATSRPGFPETQYF	TGTGCCACCAGCAGGCCAGGGTTCCCAGAGACCCAGTACTTC
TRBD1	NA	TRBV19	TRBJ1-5	CASSIIYGTGNQPQHF	TGTGCCAGTAGCATCATATATGGGACAGGCAATCAGCCCCAGCATTTT
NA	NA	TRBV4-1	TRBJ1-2	CASSPSQDSYGYTF	TGCGCCAGCAGCCCCTCCCAGGACAGCTATGGCTACACCTTC
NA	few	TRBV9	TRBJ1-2	CASSVGASQSDNYGYTF	TGTGCCAGCAGCGTAGGGGCAAGTCAAAGTGACAACTATGGCTACACCTTC
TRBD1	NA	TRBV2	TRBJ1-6	CASSSQGSISPLHF	TGTGCCAGCAGTTCACAGGGGAGTATTTCACCCCTCCACTTT
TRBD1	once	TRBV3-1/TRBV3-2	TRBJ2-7	CASSRADRGPYEQYF	TGTGCCAGCAGCCGAGCGGACAGGGGGCCCTACGAGCAGTACTTC
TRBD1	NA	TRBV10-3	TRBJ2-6	CAISPGQSSGANVLTF	TGTGCCATCAGTCCGGGACAGTCGTCTGGGGCCAACGTCCTGACTTTC
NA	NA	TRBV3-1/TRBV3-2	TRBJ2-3	CASSQLSGGITDTQYF	TGTGCCAGCAGCCAATTGTCGGGGGGCATCACAGATACGCAGTATTTT
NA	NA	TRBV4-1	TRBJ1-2	CASSHGWANNYGYTF	TGCGCCAGCAGCCACGGCTGGGCAAACAACTATGGCTACACCTTC
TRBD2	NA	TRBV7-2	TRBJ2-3	CASSLGGRATDTQYF	TGTGCCAGCAGCTTAGGAGGGAGGGCCACAGATACGCAGTATTTT
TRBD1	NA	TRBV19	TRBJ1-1	CASSRGQPNTEAFF	TGTGCCAGTAGCAGGGGGCAACCGAACACTGAAGCTTTCTTT
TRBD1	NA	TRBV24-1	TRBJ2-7	CATSEPGQGRYEQYF	TGTGCCACCAGTGAGCCGGGACAGGGTCGCTACGAGCAGTACTTC
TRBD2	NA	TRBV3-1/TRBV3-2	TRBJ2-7	CASSQGVAGGYEQYF	TGTGCCAGCAGCCAAGGTGTAGCGGGGGGGTACGAGCAGTACTTC
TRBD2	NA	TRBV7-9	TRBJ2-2	CATRRGDYTGELFF	TGTGCCACTCGGCGGGGGGATTACACCGGGGAGCTGTTTTTT
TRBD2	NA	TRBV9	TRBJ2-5	CASSVDGTSGSETQYF	TGTGCCAGCAGCGTAGATGGGACTAGCGGGAGCGAGACCCAGTACTTC
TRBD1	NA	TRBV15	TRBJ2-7	CATSRRTGGNEQYF	TGTGCCACCAGCAGACGAACAGGGGGCAACGAGCAGTACTTC
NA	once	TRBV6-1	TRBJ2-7	CASSEGGRGYEQYF	TGTGCCAGCAGTGAAGGCGGCAGGGGCTACGAGCAGTACTTC
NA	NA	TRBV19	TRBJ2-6	CASSGDISGANVLTF	TGTGCCAGTAGCGGGGACATCTCTGGGGCCAACGTCCTGACTTTC
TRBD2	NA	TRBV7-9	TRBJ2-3	CASSSGTSGVTDTQYF	TGTGCCAGCAGCTCCGGGACTAGCGGAGTTACAGATACGCAGTATTTT
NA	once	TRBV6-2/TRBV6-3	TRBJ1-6	CASSQLGGSYNSPLHF	TGTGCCAGCAGTCAGCTCGGGGGATCTTATAATTCACCCCTCCACTTT
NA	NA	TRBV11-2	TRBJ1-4	CASSHRNTALKGDEKLFF	TGTGCCAGCAGCCACAGGAATACCGCCCTAAAAGGGGATGAAAAACTGTTTTTT
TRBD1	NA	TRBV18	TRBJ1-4	CASSQRDSEKLFF	TGTGCCAGCTCACAAAGGGACAGTGAAAAACTGTTTTTT
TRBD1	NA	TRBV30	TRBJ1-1	CACTDRVTEAFF	TGTGCCTGTACGGACAGGGTGACTGAAGCTTTCTTT
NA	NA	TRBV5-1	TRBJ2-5	CASSSGRVGETQYF	TGCGCCAGCAGCTCTGGTCGGGTCGGAGAGACCCAGTACTTC
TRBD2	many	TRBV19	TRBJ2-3	CASSPVGIAGGTDTQYF	TGTGCCAGTAGTCCCGTGGGGATAGCGGGGGGAACAGATACGCAGTATTTT
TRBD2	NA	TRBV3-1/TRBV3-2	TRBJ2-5	CASRRSGGEETQYF	TGTGCCAGCCGCCGTAGCGGGGGGGAAGAGACCCAGTACTTC
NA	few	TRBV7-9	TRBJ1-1	CASSLVQGGTEAFF	TGTGCCAGCAGCTTAGTCCAGGGTGGCACTGAAGCTTTCTTT